The clone carrying this T cell receptor beta chain was seen only a few times. Antigen unknown. This record belongs to a study of shared clonotypes between healthy human individuals. Study background: Plates per donor: three CD4 naive, three CD4 memory, two CD8 naive, one CD8 memory. Findings and caveats of the study: Owing to a small donor count, the genetic and exposure-history diversity represented was limited.

Some 30,000 T cell genomes (roughly 0.2 ug DNA) went into each sorted-subset replicate. Profiling relied on immunoSEQ multiplex PCR, and the TCRdb table lists in-frame clones only, not all of them. The sample contains roughly 170,000 clones, approximately 61% of which appear only once. The authors divided CD4+ cells into CD45RA+ naive and CD45RA-negative memory subsets. Germline CDR1 is MGHRA and CDR2 is YSYEKL. The CDR3 is 19 residues long. The germline V and J ends were trimmed by 4 bases and 7 bases, with 28 bases remaining between them. The chain has TRBV4-1 and TRBJ2-2; D unclear. This sequence originates from a man aged 30-40 years in good health. Sequencing input: memory CD4+ T cells sorted from blood. Regarding subset: CD45RA-negative fraction. The CDR3: CASSRPLMRTLIGDGELFF. The CDR3, as DNA: TGCGCCAGCAGCCGACCTCTGATGAGGACCCTCATTGGGGACGGGGAGCTGTTTTTT.